This T cell receptor beta chain came from a study of CD8+CD57+ T cells in acquired aplastic anemia. Study context: DNA from sorted CD4+ and CD8+ cells averaged roughly 3.4 ug. There were roughly 9.8 million reads, on average, for CD4+ cells from healthy donors.

Germline trimming cut 0 bases from V and 4 bases from J; bases unmatched to any gene: 8. Germline CDR1 MNHEY, CDR2 SVGAGI. The CDR3 length is 18 residues. This clonotype was recorded many times. Its target is unknown. The study, taken as a whole, reports: No significant difference in CD8+ Simpson's diversity was found between patients and controls. The study identified roughly 29 CD8+ CDR3 sequences shared by patients and controls.

Genomic DNA, the template, was used for profiling of the TCR beta VDJ and CDR3. TCRdb re-analysed the reads in MiXCR, keeping a single row per CDR3 protein. Altogether around 200,000 distinct CDR3 sequences are present, 54% being singletons, with the ten largest covering 16%. Sequencing was done on a sample of sorted CD4+, CD8+, or CD8+CD57+ T cells (not recorded which) from PBMCs. The clonotype was recovered from a human donor in good health, serving as a control. The rearrangement uses TRBV6-5 and TRBJ2-5, with 13 positions matching TRBD2. The CDR3 spells CASSYSPSGLAGAETQYF. DNA of the CDR3: TGTGCCAGCAGTTACTCGCCCTCAGGACTAGCGGGGGCAGAGACCCAGTACTTC.